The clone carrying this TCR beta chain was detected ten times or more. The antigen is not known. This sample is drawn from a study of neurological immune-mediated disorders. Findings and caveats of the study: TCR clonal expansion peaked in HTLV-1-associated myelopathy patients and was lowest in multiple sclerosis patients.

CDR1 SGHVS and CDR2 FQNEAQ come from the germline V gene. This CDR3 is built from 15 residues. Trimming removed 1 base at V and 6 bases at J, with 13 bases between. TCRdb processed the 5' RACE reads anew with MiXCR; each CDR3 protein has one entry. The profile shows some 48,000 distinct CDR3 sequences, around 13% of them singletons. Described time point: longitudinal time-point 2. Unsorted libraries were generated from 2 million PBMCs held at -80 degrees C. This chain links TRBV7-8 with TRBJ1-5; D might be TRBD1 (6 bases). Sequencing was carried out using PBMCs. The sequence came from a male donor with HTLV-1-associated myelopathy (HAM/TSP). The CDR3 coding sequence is TGTGCCAGCAGCTTAGTTCGACAGGCAAGTCAGCCCCAGCATTTT. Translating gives CASSLVRQASQPQHF.